Included here is one T cell receptor beta chain sequence, with context. The authors ran a second PCR of about 7 to 11 cycles using a sample-barcoded 5' primer and a J-beta primer mix. TCRdb independently ran MiXCR on the 5' RACE reads; one entry per CDR3 protein. The repertoire holds approximately 800,000 distinct CDR3 sequences, with around 34% as singletons. The data derive from a study of blood T cells in healthy people across ages. This CDR3 region has 14 residues. After removal of 1 base from V and 7 bases from J, the junction contained 2 bases not matched to a gene. Germline V gene lookup returns CDR1 LGHNA and CDR2 YSLEER.

This receptor was obtained from a man between 18 and 35 years old in good health. Sequencing was done on a sample of blood. The rearrangement uses TRBV4-3 and TRBJ1-4, with 8 bases fitting TRBD1. The chain's CDR3 is CASSQAGGFEKLFF. CDR3 nucleotides: TGCGCCAGCAGCCAAGCAGGGGGCTTTGAAAAACTGTTTTTT.